Here is one T cell receptor (beta chain) with its context. Its antigen is still unknown. The CDR3 length is 12 residues. Germline loops: CDR1 MNHNY, CDR2 SVGAGI (reference sequence). Trimming took 5 bases from V and 4 from J, leaving 6 bases between them. This sample stems from a study of lymphopenia after photon versus proton radiotherapy. Study-level findings and limits: Under photons, naive T cells and diversity fell while effector/memory populations rose. Survival link was tested only in deceased patients; proton benefit remains a possibility. A bigger post-nadir fall in TCR diversity correlated inversely with survival time in deceased patients. Oligoclonal CD8+ Temra expansion after nadir drove photon patients' diversity drop.

Profiled with immunoSEQ multiplex PCR; TCRdb holds only in-frame clones, not every one. The sample shows 70,000 to 95,000 clones, around 83% of them seen only once. This TCR came from a man in his 60s with pancreatic cancer. The material sequenced was peripheral blood, taken from a patient treated with proton-based radiotherapy. The V gene is TRBV6-6, the J gene TRBJ2-4, with D possibly matching TRBD1 (5 bases). The CDR3 sequence: CASSDSKNIQYF. The CDR3 nucleotides read TGTGCCAGCAGTGACAGTAAAAACATTCAGTACTTC.